This T cell receptor (beta chain) was sequenced during a study of T cell repertoires in cytomegalovirus infection. V lost 3 bases and J 5 bases, leaving 10 bases between the germline ends. The CDR3 sequence is 13 residues long. The V gene's germline CDR1 is LNHDA and CDR2 SQIVND (reference sequence). TCRdb redid the calling of the reads with MiXCR, one entry per CDR3 protein. The sample has about 330,000 distinct CDR3 sequences, about 32% seen once. This clonotype has just a few counts. The antigen remains undetermined. The chain uses TRBV19 and TRBJ2-5; D unclear. This clonotype was obtained from a human donor in good health (CMV status not recorded). Some clones in this sample may be carry-over from other donors' samples. The material sequenced was cultured PBMCs, taken from culture after CMV antigen stimulation. CDR3 protein: CASSIFPRETQYF. The CDR3 nucleotides read TGTGCCAGTAGTATCTTTCCCCGGGAGACCCAGTACTTC.